A selection of T cell receptor beta chains follows, all from one sample in a study of OX40 agonist ivuxolimab in advanced cancers. TCRdb's table, derived via immunoSEQ multiplex PCR, lists solely in-frame clones and lacks some. The data contain roughly 86,000 clones, 85% to 90% of them seen just once; the ten biggest clones take up 6.5% to 8.5%. The starting material was CD4+ or CD8+ T cells sorted from blood, obtained in a trial of the OX40 agonist ivuxolimab. These receptors were obtained from an adult with an advanced solid tumor such as melanoma, head and neck, liver or kidney cancer. Both conserved end residues are part of each CDR3. The D gene is left open where the match is weak. Clone size is given for some rows only: seen once, a few or many times, or a class if the clone is expanded.

J gene,D gene,clone size,V gene,CDR3 DNA,CDR3 protein
TRBJ2-1,.,.,TRBV12-5,TGTGCTAGTGGTTTGGTAGTATTAGGGCATGAGCAGTTCTTC,CASGLVVLGHEQFF
TRBJ2-7,.,once,TRBV6-6,TGTGCCAGCAGTGGGGACTCCGCCTACGAGCAGTACTTC,CASSGDSAYEQYF
TRBJ2-2,.,.,TRBV11-3,TGTGCCAGCAGCACCCCACGTCGCACCGGGGAGCTGTTTTTT,CASSTPRRTGELFF
TRBJ1-2,TRBD1,.,TRBV30,TGTGCCTGTCAGGGGGGTATGGAGGGCTACACCTTC,CACQGGMEGYTF
TRBJ2-5,.,.,TRBV19,TGTGCCAGTAGTATAGACTGGGGGAGGCAAGAGACCCAGTACTTC,CASSIDWGRQETQYF
TRBJ2-4,TRBD2,.,TRBV30,TGTGCCTGGAGTGGTCTTAGCGGGATGAACATTCAGTACTTC,CAWSGLSGMNIQYF
TRBJ2-1,.,.,TRBV27,TGTGCCAGCAGTTTTGGACAGCACAATGAGCAGTTCTTC,CASSFGQHNEQFF
TRBJ2-1,TRBD2,once,TRBV7-9,TGTGCCAGCAGCTTAGGGACTAGCGGGAATCCCGTCTGGAATGAGCAGTTCTTC,CASSLGTSGNPVWNEQFF
TRBJ1-1,.,once,TRBV5-1,TGCGCCAGCAGCTTGGGTATTGGCACTGAAGCTTTCTTT,CASSLGIGTEAFF
TRBJ2-3,TRBD1,once,TRBV27,TGTGCCAGCAGTTTTTTGAGGACAGGAGGTACAGATACGCAGTATTTT,CASSFLRTGGTDTQYF
TRBJ2-7,.,.,TRBV18,TGTGCCAGCTCAGTGGACATCTTCGGCGAGCAGTACTTC,CASSVDIFGEQYF
TRBJ2-7,TRBD2,.,TRBV11-2,TGTGCCAGCAACGAAAACGGGGCGGGAGATGGCTTC,CASNENGAGDGF